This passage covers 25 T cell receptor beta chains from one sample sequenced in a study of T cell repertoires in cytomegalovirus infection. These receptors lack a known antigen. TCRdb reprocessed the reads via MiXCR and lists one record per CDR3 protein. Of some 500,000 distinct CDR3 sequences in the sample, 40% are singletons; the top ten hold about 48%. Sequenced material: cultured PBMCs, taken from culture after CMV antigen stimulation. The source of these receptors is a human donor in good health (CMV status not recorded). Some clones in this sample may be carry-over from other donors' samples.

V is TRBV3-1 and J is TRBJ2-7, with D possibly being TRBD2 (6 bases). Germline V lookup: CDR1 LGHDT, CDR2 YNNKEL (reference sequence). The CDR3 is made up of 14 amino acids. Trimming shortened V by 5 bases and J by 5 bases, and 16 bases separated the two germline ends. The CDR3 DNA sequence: TGTGCCAGCAGCGACCCTGCGGGGACCCACGAGCAGTACTTC. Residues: CASSDPAGTHEQYF.

CDR3 nucleotides: TGTGCCAGCAGCTTAAGGCCAGGGGCCACCGGGGAGCTGTTTTTT. It codes for CASSLRPGATGELFF. V is TRBV7-6 and J is TRBJ2-2, with a tentative D call TRBD1 (6 bases). Germline CDR1 is SGHVS and CDR2 is FNYEAQ. Trimming cost V 2 bases and J 4 bases, with 11 bases left between them. CDR3 length: 15 amino acids.

CDR3 sequence reads: CSARDPLAGASYNEQFF. In DNA, the CDR3 is TGCAGTGCTAGAGACCCACTAGCGGGAGCTTCCTACAATGAGCAGTTCTTC. The chain uses TRBV20-1 and TRBJ2-1, with 11 nucleotides matching TRBD2. J gave up 1 base and V 0 bases, and 5 bases lay outside the gene matches. In germline, CDR1 is DFQATT, CDR2 SNEGSKA (reference sequence). This CDR3 comprises 17 residues.

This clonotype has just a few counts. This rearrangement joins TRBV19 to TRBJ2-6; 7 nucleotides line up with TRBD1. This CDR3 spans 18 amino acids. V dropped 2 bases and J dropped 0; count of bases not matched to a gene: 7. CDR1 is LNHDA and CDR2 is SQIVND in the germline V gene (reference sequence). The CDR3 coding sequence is TGTGCCAGTAGTATATCGGGACAGAAATCCTCTGGGGCCAACGTCCTGACTTTC. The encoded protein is CASSISGQKSSGANVLTF. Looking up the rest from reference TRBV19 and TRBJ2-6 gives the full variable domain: DGGITQSPKYLFRKEGQNVTLSCEQNLNHDAMYWYRQDPGQGLRLIYYSQIVNDFQKGDIAEGYSVSREKKESFPLTVTSAQKNPTAFYLCASSISGQKSSGANVLTFGAGSRLTVL.

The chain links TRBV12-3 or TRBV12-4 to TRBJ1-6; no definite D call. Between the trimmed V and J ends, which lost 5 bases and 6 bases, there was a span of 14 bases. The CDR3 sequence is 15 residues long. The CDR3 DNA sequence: TGTGCCAGCAGTCAGGCCCGACCCGGTAATTCACCCCTCCACTTT. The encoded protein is CASSQARPGNSPLHF.

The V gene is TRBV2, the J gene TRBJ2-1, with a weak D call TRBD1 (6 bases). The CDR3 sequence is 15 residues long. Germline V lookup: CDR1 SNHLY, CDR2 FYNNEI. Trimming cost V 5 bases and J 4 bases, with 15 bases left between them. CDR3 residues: CASSLLPGTYNEQFF. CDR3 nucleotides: TGTGCCAGCAGTCTGCTCCCGGGGACATACAATGAGCAGTTCTTC.

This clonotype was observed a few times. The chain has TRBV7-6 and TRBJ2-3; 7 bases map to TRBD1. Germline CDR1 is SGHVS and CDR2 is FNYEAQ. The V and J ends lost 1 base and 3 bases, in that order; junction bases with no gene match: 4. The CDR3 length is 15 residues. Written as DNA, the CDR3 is TGTGCCAGCAGCTTAGGGGACAGAGAAACAGATACGCAGTATTTT. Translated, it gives CASSLGDRETDTQYF.

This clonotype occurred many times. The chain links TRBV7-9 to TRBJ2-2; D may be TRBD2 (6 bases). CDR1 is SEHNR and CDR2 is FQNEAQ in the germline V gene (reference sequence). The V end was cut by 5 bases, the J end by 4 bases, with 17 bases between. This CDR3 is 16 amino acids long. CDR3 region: CASSTSSVSITGELFF. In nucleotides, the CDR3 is TGTGCCAGCAGCACGTCTAGCGTATCCATCACCGGGGAGCTGTTTTTT.

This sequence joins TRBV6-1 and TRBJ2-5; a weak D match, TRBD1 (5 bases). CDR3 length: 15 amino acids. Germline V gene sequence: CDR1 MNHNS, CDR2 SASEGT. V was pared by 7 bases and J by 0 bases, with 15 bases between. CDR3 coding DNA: TGTGCCAGCAAAAGGAACCGACAGTACCAAGAGACCCAGTACTTC. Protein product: CASKRNRQYQETQYF.

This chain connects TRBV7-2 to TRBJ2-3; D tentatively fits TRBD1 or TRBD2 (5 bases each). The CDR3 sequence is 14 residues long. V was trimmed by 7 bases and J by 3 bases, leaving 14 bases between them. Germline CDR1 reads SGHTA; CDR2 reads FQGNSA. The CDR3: CASTFGGGTDTQYF. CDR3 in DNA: TGTGCCAGCACCTTTGGTGGGGGTACAGATACGCAGTATTTT.

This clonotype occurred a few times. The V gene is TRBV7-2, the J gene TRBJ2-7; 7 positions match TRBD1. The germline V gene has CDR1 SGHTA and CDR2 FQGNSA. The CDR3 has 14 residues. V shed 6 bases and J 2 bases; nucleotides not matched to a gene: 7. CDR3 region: CASSFTGVAYEQYF. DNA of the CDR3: TGTGCCAGCAGTTTTACAGGGGTGGCCTACGAGCAGTACTTC.

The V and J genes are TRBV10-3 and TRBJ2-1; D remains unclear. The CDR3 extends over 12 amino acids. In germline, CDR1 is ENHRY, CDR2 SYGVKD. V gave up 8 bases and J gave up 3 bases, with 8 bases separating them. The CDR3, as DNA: TGTGCCATCGGCCGAGACTACAATGAGCAGTTCTTC. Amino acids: CAIGRDYNEQFF.

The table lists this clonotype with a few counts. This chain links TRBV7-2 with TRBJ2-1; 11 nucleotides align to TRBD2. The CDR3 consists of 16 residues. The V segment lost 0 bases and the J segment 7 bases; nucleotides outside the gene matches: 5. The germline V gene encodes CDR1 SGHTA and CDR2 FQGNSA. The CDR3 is CASSLALAGGRNEQFF. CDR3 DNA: TGTGCCAGCAGCTTAGCGCTAGCGGGAGGTCGTAATGAGCAGTTCTTC.

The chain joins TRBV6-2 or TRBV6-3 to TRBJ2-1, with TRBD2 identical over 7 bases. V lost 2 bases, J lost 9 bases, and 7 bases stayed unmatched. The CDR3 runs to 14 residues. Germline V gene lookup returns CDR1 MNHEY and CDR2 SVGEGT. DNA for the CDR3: TGTGCCAGCAGTTACCTAGCGGAAGGAGGTGAGCAGTTCTTC. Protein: CASSYLAEGGEQFF.

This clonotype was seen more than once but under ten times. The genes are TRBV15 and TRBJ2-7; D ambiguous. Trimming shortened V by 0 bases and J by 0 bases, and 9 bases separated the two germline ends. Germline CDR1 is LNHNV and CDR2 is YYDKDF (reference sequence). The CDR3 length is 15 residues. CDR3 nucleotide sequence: TGTGCCACCAGCAGAGATTACGCCAGCTCCTACGAGCAGTACTTC. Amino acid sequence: CATSRDYASSYEQYF. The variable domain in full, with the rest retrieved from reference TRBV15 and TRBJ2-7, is DAMVIQNPRYQVTQFGKPVTLSCSQTLNHNVMYWYQQKSSQAPKLLFHYYDKDFNNEADTPDNFQSRRPNTSFCFLDIRSPGLGDTAMYLCATSRDYASSYEQYFGPGTRLTVT.

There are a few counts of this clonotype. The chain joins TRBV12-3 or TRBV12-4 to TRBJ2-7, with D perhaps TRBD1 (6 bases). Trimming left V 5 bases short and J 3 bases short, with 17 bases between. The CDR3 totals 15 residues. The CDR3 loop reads CASSPDTQGRYEQYF. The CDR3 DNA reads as TGTGCCAGCAGTCCGGACACCCAGGGGCGCTACGAGCAGTACTTC.

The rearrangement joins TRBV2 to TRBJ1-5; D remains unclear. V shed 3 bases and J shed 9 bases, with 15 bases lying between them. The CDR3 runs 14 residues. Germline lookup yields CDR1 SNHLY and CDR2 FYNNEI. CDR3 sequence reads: CASSDLLNIGPQHF. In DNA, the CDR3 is TGTGCCAGCAGTGACCTACTAAATATCGGGCCCCAGCATTTT.

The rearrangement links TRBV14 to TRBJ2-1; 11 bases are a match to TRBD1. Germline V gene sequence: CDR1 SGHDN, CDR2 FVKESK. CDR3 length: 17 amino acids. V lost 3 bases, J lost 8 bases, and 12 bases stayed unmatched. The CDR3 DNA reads TGTGCCAGCAGCCACCGAGACGAGGACAGGGGGCTCGATGAGCAGTTCTTC. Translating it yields CASSHRDEDRGLDEQFF.

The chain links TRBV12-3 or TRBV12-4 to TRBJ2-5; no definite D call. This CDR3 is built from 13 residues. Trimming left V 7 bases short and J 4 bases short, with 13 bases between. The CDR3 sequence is CASMRWIGETQYF. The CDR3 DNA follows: TGTGCCAGCATGAGGTGGATCGGAGAGACCCAGTACTTC.

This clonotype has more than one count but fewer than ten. CDR3 residues: CASSLARYHEQYF. CDR3 coding DNA: TGTGCCAGCAGCTTAGCTCGATACCACGAGCAGTACTTC. The chain carries TRBV7-2 and TRBJ2-7; D gene unclear. V lost 0 bases and J 5 bases, leaving 8 bases between the germline ends. CDR3 length: 13 residues. Germline values: CDR1 SGHTA, CDR2 FQGNSA.

The CDR3 is CASSPQPPAGKEKLFF. For the CDR3, the DNA is TGTGCCAGCTCACCACAACCGCCGGCAGGGAAGGAAAAACTGTTTTTT. The V and J genes are TRBV18 and TRBJ1-4; tentative D call: TRBD1 (5 bases). This CDR3 contains 16 residues. V was clipped by 1 base and J by 8 bases, with 17 bases between them. Germline V CDR1 and CDR2: KGHSH, LQKENI.

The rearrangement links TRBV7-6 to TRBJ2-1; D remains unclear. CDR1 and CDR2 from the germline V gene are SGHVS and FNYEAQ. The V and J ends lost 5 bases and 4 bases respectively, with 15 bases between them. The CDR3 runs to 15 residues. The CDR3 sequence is CASSNTADVYNEQFF. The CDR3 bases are TGTGCCAGCAGCAACACTGCGGACGTATACAATGAGCAGTTCTTC.

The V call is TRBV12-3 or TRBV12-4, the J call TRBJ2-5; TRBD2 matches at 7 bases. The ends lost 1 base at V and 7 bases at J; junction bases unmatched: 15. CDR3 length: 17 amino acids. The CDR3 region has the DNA TGTGCCAGCAGTTTAGGGGTCACCGGGAGGTCGGCAGGGACCCAGTACTTC. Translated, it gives CASSLGVTGRSAGTQYF.

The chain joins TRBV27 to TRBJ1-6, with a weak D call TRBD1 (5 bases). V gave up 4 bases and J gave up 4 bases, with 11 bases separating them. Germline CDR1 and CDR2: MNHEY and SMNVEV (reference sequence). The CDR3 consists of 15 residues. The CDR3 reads CASSSGPGYNSPLHF. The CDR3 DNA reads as TGTGCCAGCAGTTCGGGACCCGGGTATAATTCACCCCTCCACTTT.

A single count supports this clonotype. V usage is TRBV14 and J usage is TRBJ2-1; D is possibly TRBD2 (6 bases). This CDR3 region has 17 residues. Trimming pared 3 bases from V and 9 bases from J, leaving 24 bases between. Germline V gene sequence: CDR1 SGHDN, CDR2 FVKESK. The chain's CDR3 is CASSQIPGGGAAVEQFF. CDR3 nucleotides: TGTGCCAGCAGCCAGATCCCTGGGGGAGGTGCTGCTGTTGAGCAGTTCTTC.